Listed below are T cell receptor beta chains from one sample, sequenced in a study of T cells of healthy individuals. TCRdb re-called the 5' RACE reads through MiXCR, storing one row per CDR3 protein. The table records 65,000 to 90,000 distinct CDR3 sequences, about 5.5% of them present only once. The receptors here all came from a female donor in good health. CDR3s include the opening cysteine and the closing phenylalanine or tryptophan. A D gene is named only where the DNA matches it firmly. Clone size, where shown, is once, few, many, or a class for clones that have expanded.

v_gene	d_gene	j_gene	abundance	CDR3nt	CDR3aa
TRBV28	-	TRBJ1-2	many	TGTGCCAGCAGTTACCCCCGTAGCTATGGCTACACCTTC	CASSYPRSYGYTF
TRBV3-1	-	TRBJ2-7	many	TGTGCCAGCAGCCCAGAGGACAGAACATGGAAGCAGTACTTC	CASSPEDRTWKQYF
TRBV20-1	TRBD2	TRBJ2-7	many	TGCAGTGCTAGTGCGGGAGCCTACGAGCAGTACTTC	CSASAGAYEQYF
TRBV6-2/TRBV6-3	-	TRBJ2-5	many	TGTGCCAGCGTACCCGGACGCAATCAAGAGACCCAGTACTTC	CASVPGRNQETQYF
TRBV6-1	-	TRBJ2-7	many	TGTGCCAGCAGTGACGGACACCCCTACGAGCAGTACTTC	CASSDGHPYEQYF
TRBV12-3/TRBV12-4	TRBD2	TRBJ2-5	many	TGTGCCAGCAGGGGAGGGTCGACAGTATCTTTAGAGACCCAGTACTTC	CASRGGSTVSLETQYF
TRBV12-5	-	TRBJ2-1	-	TGTGCTAGTGGTTTGGAAAATGAGCAGTTCTTC	CASGLENEQFF
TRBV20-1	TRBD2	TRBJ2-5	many	TGCAGTGCTAGAGATCTGACTAGCGGGGAGGCCCTCGAGACCCAGTACTTC	CSARDLTSGEALETQYF
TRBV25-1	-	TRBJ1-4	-	TGTGCCAGCAGTCGGTACGGGGAAAAACTGTTTTTT	CASSRYGEKLFF
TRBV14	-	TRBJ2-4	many	TGTGCCAGCAGCCCAGGAGCGGGCGATCGCCTAGCCAAAAACATTCAGTACTTC	CASSPGAGDRLAKNIQYF
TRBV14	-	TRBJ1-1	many	TGTGCCAGCAGCCAAGATGAAGGGCCAGCTTCCATGAACACTGAAGCTTTCTTT	CASSQDEGPASMNTEAFF
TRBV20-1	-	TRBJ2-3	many	TGCAGTGCCGGCCCTAGCGCAACTAGCACAGATACGCAGTATTTT	CSAGPSATSTDTQYF
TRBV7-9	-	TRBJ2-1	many	TGTGCCAGCAGCTTAAGCCACAATGAGCAGTTCTTC	CASSLSHNEQFF
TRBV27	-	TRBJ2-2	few	TGTGCCAGCAGTCCGGGAGTTCCCCCCGGGGAGCTGTTTTTT	CASSPGVPPGELFF
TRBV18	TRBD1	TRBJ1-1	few	TGTGCCAGCTCACCGACAGGGTGGAACACTGAAGCTTTCTTT	CASSPTGWNTEAFF
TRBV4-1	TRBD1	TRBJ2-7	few	TGCGCCAGCAGCCAAGAGGCCCCACGACAGGGGGCGAGGGAGCAGTACTTC	CASSQEAPRQGAREQYF
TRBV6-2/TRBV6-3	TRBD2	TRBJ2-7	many	TGTGCCAGCAGTGGGACTAACAAGTACGAGCAGTACTTC	CASSGTNKYEQYF
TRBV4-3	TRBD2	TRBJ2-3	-	TGCGCCAGCAGCCAAGATCGCGGGGGAGTAGGAGATACGCAGTATTTT	CASSQDRGGVGDTQYF
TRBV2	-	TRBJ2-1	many	TGTGCCAGCATCGGCTCCTACAATGAGCAGTTCTTC	CASIGSYNEQFF
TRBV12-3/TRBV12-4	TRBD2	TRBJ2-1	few	TGTGCCAGCAGTCCCCCCGGGACTAGCGGGAGGGGAGAGCAGTTCTTC	CASSPPGTSGRGEQFF
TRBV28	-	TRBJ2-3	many	TGTGCCAGCAGCCAGACTGCTGATACGCAGTATTTT	CASSQTADTQYF
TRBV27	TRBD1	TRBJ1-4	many	TGTGCCAGCAGATTTAAGCCCCCGCAGGGGGCGGGTGAAAAACTGTTTTTT	CASRFKPPQGAGEKLFF
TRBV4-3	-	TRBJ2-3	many	TGCGCCAGCAGCCAAGACGAGGTCACAGATACGCAGTATTTT	CASSQDEVTDTQYF
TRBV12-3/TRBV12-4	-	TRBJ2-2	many	TGTGCCAGCAGTCTGCGCTGGGGGGGCCGTTACCCCGGGGAGCTGTTTTTT	CASSLRWGGRYPGELFF
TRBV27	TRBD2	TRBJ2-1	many	TGTGCCAGCAGTCCCCTTACTAGCGGGAGCAATGAGCAGTTCTTC	CASSPLTSGSNEQFF
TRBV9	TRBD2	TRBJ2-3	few	TGTGCCAGCAGCGGAACTAGCGGGAGAGATACGCAGTATTTT	CASSGTSGRDTQYF
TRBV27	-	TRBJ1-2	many	TGTGCCAGTCATAGGAGAGGGGCGGCAGACCCTAACTATGGCTACACCTTC	CASHRRGAADPNYGYTF
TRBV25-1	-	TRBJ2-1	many	TGTGCCAGCAAAAGGGGGGGTTCGGCAGTTGAGCCCTACAATGAGCAGTTCTTC	CASKRGGSAVEPYNEQFF
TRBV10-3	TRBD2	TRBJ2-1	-	TGTGCCATCAGTGAGTCGGCTGTGGCTAGCGGGAGGAATGAGCAGTTCTTC	CAISESAVASGRNEQFF
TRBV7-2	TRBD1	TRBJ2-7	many	TGTGCCAGCACCGACAGGGCCCCCTACGAGCAGTACTTC	CASTDRAPYEQYF
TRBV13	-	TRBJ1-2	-	TGTGCCAGCAGCTCCTACAGGATCGGCTACACCTTC	CASSSYRIGYTF
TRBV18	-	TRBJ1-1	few	TGTGCCAGCTCACCACCCTTTAGGGGAATAAGGGACACTGAAGCTTTCTTT	CASSPPFRGIRDTEAFF
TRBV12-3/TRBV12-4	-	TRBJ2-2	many	TGTGCCAGCAGTTTCGCTAGCCTCAACACCGGGGAGCTGTTTTTT	CASSFASLNTGELFF
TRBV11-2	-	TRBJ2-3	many	TGTGCCAGCAGCTTAGATACGGGAAGGGGCACAGATACGCAGTATTTT	CASSLDTGRGTDTQYF
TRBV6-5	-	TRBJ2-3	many	TGTGCCAGCAGTTACGTGGGGAGCACAGATACGCAGTATTTT	CASSYVGSTDTQYF
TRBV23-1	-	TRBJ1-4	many	TGCGCCAGCAGTCAATCGACCGAAACAACTAATGAAAAACTGTTTTTT	CASSQSTETTNEKLFF
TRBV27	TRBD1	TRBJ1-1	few	TGTGCCAGCAGCCTAGGGGACAGAGGCCCGGCGGACACTGAAGCTTTCTTT	CASSLGDRGPADTEAFF
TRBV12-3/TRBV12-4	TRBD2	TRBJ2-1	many	TGTGCCAGCAGCCGGACTAGCGGGAGTAGCTATGAGCAGTTCTTC	CASSRTSGSSYEQFF
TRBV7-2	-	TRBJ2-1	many	TGTGCCAGCAGGTTGGACAGAAGCTCCTACAATGAGCAGTTCTTC	CASRLDRSSYNEQFF
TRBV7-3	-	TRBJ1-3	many	TGTGCCAGCAGCCAGGGCCGTTTGAAGGCCCTCTCTGGAAACACCATATATTTT	CASSQGRLKALSGNTIYF